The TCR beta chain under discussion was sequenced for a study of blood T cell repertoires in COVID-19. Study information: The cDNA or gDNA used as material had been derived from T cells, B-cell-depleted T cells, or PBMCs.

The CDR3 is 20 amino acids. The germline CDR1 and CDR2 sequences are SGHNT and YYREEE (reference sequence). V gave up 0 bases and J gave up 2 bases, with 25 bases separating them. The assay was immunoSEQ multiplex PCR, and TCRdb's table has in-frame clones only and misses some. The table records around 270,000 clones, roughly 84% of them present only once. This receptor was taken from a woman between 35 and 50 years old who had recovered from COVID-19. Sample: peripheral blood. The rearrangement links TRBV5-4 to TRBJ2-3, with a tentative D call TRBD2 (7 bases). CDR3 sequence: CASSLGGRGAGASSTDTQYF. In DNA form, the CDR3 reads TGTGCCAGCAGCTTGGGTGGAAGAGGGGCGGGGGCCTCTTCCACAGATACGCAGTATTTT.